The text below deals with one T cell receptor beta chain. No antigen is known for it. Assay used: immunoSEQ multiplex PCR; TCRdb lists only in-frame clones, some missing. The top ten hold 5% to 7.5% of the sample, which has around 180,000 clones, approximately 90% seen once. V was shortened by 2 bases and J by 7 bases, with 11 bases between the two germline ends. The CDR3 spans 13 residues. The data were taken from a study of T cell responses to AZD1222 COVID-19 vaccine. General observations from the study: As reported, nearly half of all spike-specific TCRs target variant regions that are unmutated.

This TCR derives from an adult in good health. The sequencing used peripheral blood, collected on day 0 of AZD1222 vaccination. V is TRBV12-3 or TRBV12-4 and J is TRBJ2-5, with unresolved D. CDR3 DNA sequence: TGTGCCAGCAGTTTAACCTCCCCGGGGACCCAGTACTTC. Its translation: CASSLTSPGTQYF.